The next 22 T cell receptor beta chains were all read from a single sample in a study of technical replicates of blood from a few donors (dated by TCRdb to 2016 to 2017). The method was the immunoSEQ multiplex PCR assay. This immuneACCESS table, as held by TCRdb, lists in-frame sequences with V and J called but not all clones. Of the missing ones, under half trace to an unresolved V gene in checked studies; the others have no known cause. In this sample the table shows roughly 80,000 clones, about 94% of which occur a single time. The ten largest clonotypes hold about 0.37% of the sample. The sequencing input was T cells isolated from PBMCs. The receptor set was obtained from a human donor in good health.

The chain recombines TRBV19 with TRBJ2-2; 10 bases fit TRBD2. Trimming took 4 bases from V and 6 from J; bases not matched to a gene: 8. The CDR3 runs to 16 residues. Germline V gene sequence: CDR1 LNHDA, CDR2 SQIVND (reference sequence). CDR3 bases: TGTGCCAGTAGTAACGCAAGGCTAGCGGGAGCCGGGGAGCTGTTTTTT. It encodes CASSNARLAGAGELFF.

This clone occurred once. The chain's CDR3 is CASSLTGAKETQYF. Here the CDR3 DNA reads TGTGCCAGTAGCCTTACAGGGGCAAAAGAGACCCAGTACTTC. The chain uses TRBV19 and TRBJ2-5; 7 bases are a match to TRBD1. CDR3 length equals 14 residues. V trimming: 6 bases; J trimming: 3 bases; junction bases outside the gene matches: 7. Germline V gene lookup returns CDR1 LNHDA and CDR2 SQIVND (reference sequence). Combining the CDR3 with reference TRBV19 and TRBJ2-5 gives the whole variable domain DGGITQSPKYLFRKEGQNVTLSCEQNLNHDAMYWYRQDPGQGLRLIYYSQIVNDFQKGDIAEGYSVSREKKESFPLTVTSAQKNPTAFYLCASSLTGAKETQYFGPGTRLLVL.

The chain carries TRBV5-6 and TRBJ1-2, with 11 bases fitting TRBD1. CDR1 and CDR2 from the germline V gene are SGHDT and YYEEEE. The V segment lost 0 bases and the J segment 6 bases; nucleotides outside the gene matches: 4. This CDR3 is built from 15 residues. The CDR3 loop reads CASSLGWGQGDGYTF. The CDR3 DNA follows: TGTGCCAGCAGCTTGGGGTGGGGACAGGGGGATGGCTACACCTTC.

J is TRBJ2-1 and V is TRBV10-2; 11 bases fit TRBD2. The length of the CDR3 is 17 residues. With 8 bases clipped from V and 1 base from J, the junction kept 10 bases outside the gene matches. In germline, CDR1 is WSHSY, CDR2 SAAADI. CDR3 sequence (DNA): TGCGCCAGCTTTACGCTAGCGGGAGGAGCATCCTACAATGAGCAGTTCTTC. This translates into CASFTLAGGASYNEQFF.

V and J are TRBV7-3 and TRBJ1-2; no definite D call. The CDR3 has 13 residues. CDR1 and CDR2 from the germline V gene are SGHTA and FQGTGA. Trimming took off 1 base at V and 5 bases at J, with 8 bases between the two ends. Here the CDR3 DNA reads TGTGCCAGCAGCTTAAAACTCGGGTATGGCTACACCTTC. Translated, it gives CASSLKLGYGYTF.

The table lists this clone with a count of one. The chain couples TRBV19 to TRBJ1-5, with 11 nucleotides matching TRBD1. This CDR3 contains 13 residues. Trimming at V came to 9 bases and at J to 7 bases, leaving 5 bases not matched to a gene. CDR1 is LNHDA, CDR2 SQIVND, per germline (reference sequence). CDR3 loop: CASRDRGLQPQHF. The CDR3, as DNA: TGTGCCAGCCGGGACAGGGGGTTACAGCCCCAGCATTTT.

The V and J genes are TRBV19 and TRBJ2-7; 8 bases align to TRBD1. With V trimmed by 5 bases and J by 6 bases, 6 bases remained unmatched. Germline values: CDR1 LNHDA, CDR2 SQIVND (reference sequence). The CDR3 runs 13 residues. Here the CDR3 reads CASSADRECEQYF. In nucleotides, the CDR3 is TGTGCCAGTAGTGCGGACAGGGAGTGCGAGCAGTACTTC.

The chain has TRBV2 and TRBJ1-2, with D possibly matching TRBD1 (5 bases). V was pared by 2 bases and J by 5 bases, with 12 bases between. From germline, CDR1 is SNHLY and CDR2 FYNNEI. This CDR3 is 14 amino acids long. The CDR3 DNA is TGTGCCAGCAGTGAATGGCAGGGCCAATATGGCTACACCTTC. It codes for CASSEWQGQYGYTF.

The count of this clone is one. The chain carries TRBV7-4 and TRBJ2-7; D is unresolved. V was pared by 5 bases and J by 3 bases, with 8 bases between. Germline lookup yields CDR1 SGHVT and CDR2 SQSDAQ. The CDR3 is 12 amino acids. Here the CDR3 DNA reads TGTGCCAGCAGCCCCCAAAACTACGAGCAGTACTTC. Translation gives CASSPQNYEQYF.

The V and J genes are TRBV4-1 and TRBJ2-3; 10 bases map to TRBD2. The germline V gene has CDR1 MGHRA and CDR2 YSYEKL. The junction had 6 bases not matched to a gene; V was cut back by 7 bases and J by 2 bases. The CDR3 runs to 15 residues. CDR3 coding DNA: TGCGCCAGCATGAAGCGGGAGGGCCCCACAGATACGCAGTATTTT. Its translation: CASMKREGPTDTQYF.

In this sample, this clone turned up a few times. This chain connects TRBV30 to TRBJ1-4, with no clear D. The germline V gene has CDR1 GTSNPN and CDR2 SVGIG (reference sequence). The CDR3 is 13 amino acids. V lost 4 bases to trimming and J lost 5 bases, with 11 bases between them. CDR3 sequence: CAWTRDDNEKLFF. The CDR3 region has the DNA TGTGCCTGGACTCGGGATGACAATGAAAAACTGTTTTTT.

This sequence joins TRBV5-6 and TRBJ1-5, with 10 bases matching TRBD1. Germline CDR1 and CDR2: SGHDT and YYEEEE. This CDR3 comprises 16 residues. V was clipped by 3 bases and J by 1 base; unmatched bases: 4. The CDR3 DNA sequence: TGTGCCAGCAGCTCAGGGACAGGGGAAAGCAATCAGCCCCAGCATTTT. This sequence encodes CASSSGTGESNQPQHF.

CDR3 amino acids: CASEPFGTANTEAFF. Written as DNA, the CDR3 is TGTGCCAGCGAACCTTTTGGGACAGCGAACACTGAAGCTTTCTTT. The chain employs TRBV6-1 and TRBJ1-1, with TRBD1 matching 7 bases. Germline CDR1 and CDR2: MNHNS and SASEGT. The CDR3 totals 15 residues. The V and J ends lost 8 bases and 1 base, in that order; junction bases with no gene match: 10.

The rearrangement links TRBV19 to TRBJ2-7, with D possibly matching TRBD1 (6 bases). CDR1 and CDR2 (germline): LNHDA, SQIVND (reference sequence). The V gene lost 5 bases and the J gene lost 6 bases, with 20 bases spanning the gap. The CDR3 covers 15 residues. The CDR3 region has the DNA TGTGCCAGTAGTCCACGGGACACCTCCCGCCTCGAGCAGTACTTC. It is translated as CASSPRDTSRLEQYF.

The chain links TRBV10-1 to TRBJ1-1; possibly TRBD1 for D (5 bases). Germline V CDR1 and CDR2: WNHNN, SYGVQD (reference sequence). The CDR3 extends over 14 amino acids. Deletions cut 0 bases from V and 2 bases from J, with 7 bases between. The CDR3 protein is CASSESGGNTEAFF. The CDR3 region has the DNA TGCGCCAGCAGTGAGTCGGGGGGTAACACTGAAGCTTTCTTT.

The gene calls are TRBV7-8 and TRBJ2-5; D possibly corresponds to TRBD1 (6 bases). This CDR3 has 15 residues. Germline V lookup: CDR1 SGHVS, CDR2 FQNEAQ. V lost 5 bases to trimming and J lost 2 bases, with 15 bases between them. The CDR3 DNA reads as TGTGCCAGCAGCCGCCACCGGGACAAACAAGAGACCCAGTACTTC. It specifies CASSRHRDKQETQYF.

The rearrangement uses TRBV19 and TRBJ1-1; D possibly corresponds to TRBD1 (5 bases). V gave up 8 bases and J gave up 0 bases, with 13 bases separating them. CDR1 is LNHDA, CDR2 SQIVND, per germline (reference sequence). CDR3 length: 14 amino acids. The CDR3 loop reads CASLKGHLNTEAFF. For the CDR3, the DNA is TGTGCCAGTCTCAAAGGACACTTGAACACTGAAGCTTTCTTT.

The rearrangement uses TRBV7-6 and TRBJ2-2, with D possibly being TRBD2 (6 bases). Trimming took off 2 bases at V and 6 bases at J, with 16 bases between the two ends. This CDR3 is built from 16 residues. CDR1 SGHVS and CDR2 FNYEAQ come from the germline V gene. The CDR3 is CASSLFAAGTAGELFF. CDR3 DNA: TGTGCCAGCAGCTTATTTGCGGCAGGGACTGCCGGGGAGCTGTTTTTT.

The CDR3 DNA is TGTGCCAGCAGTTTTCTTGGGGGGTACACCGGGGAGCTGTTTTTT. Its translation is CASSFLGGYTGELFF. The rearrangement links TRBV27 to TRBJ2-2; D might be TRBD2 (6 bases). This CDR3 has 15 residues. Germline CDR1 is MNHEY and CDR2 is SMNVEV (reference sequence). The V and J ends lost 3 bases and 3 bases respectively, with 11 bases between them.

The J gene is TRBJ1-2, the V gene TRBV18, with TRBD1 matching 9 bases. The CDR3 runs to 15 residues. The germline CDR1 and CDR2 sequences are KGHSH and LQKENI. The trim removed 3 bases at V and 4 bases at J, leaving 6 bases unmatched. In DNA, the CDR3 is TGTGCCAGCTCACCTAGACAGGGGGAAATCTATGGCTACACCTTC. Encoded protein: CASSPRQGEIYGYTF.

This clone is a singleton in its sample. The chain is built from TRBV4-2 and TRBJ2-1; 13 positions agree with TRBD2. This CDR3 is built from 17 residues. The trim removed 4 bases at V and 5 bases at J, leaving 8 bases unmatched. CDR1 and CDR2 (germline): LGHNA, YNFKEQ. CDR3 nucleotides: TGTGCCAGCAGCCTTCGGACTAGCGGGAGTCTAAACAATGAGCAGTTCTTC. Amino acid sequence: CASSLRTSGSLNNEQFF.

The V and J genes are TRBV6-5 and TRBJ1-2, with D unclear. The length of the CDR3 is 13 residues. Deletions cut 4 bases from V and 3 bases from J, with 9 bases between. Germline CDR1 reads MNHEY; CDR2 reads SVGAGI. CDR3 coding DNA: TGTGCCAGCAGTTCAAGGGAGGACTATGGCTACACCTTC. This translates into CASSSREDYGYTF.